A single sample gave rise to the 30 T cell receptor beta chains below, sequenced in a study of blood T cell repertoires in COVID-19. The data were produced by immunoSEQ multiplex PCR, yet TCRdb's version contains in-frame clones alone and is incomplete. The data contain fewer than 50,000 clones, around four fifths of them singletons. The source material was peripheral blood. The receptors here all came from a man between 50 and 59 years old with active COVID-19.

The V gene is TRBV11-2, the J gene TRBJ2-7; 8 positions match TRBD2. The J segment lost 4 bases and the V segment lost 1 base, leaving 6 bases of the junction unmatched. CDR1 SGHAT and CDR2 FQNNGV come from the germline V gene. The CDR3 is made up of 15 amino acids. CDR3 in amino acids: CASSLAWRGVYEQYF. The CDR3 DNA reads TGTGCCAGCAGCTTAGCCTGGCGGGGGGTTTACGAGCAGTACTTC. Complete variable domain (other parts from reference TRBV11-2 and TRBJ2-7): EAGVAQSPRYKIIEKRQSVAFWCNPISGHATLYWYQQILGQGPKLLIQFQNNGVVDDSQLPKDRFSAERLKGVDSTLKIQPAKLEDSAVYLCASSLAWRGVYEQYFGPGTRLTVT.

This clone was detected only once. The chain recombines TRBV10-3 with TRBJ2-5; weak D call: TRBD2 (6 bases). The V and J ends lost 10 bases and 0 bases respectively, with 12 bases between them. The CDR3 runs 13 residues. Germline-derived CDR1 and CDR2 are ENHRY and SYGVKD. In DNA form, the CDR3 reads TGTGCCAGCAGGGCGGGGTACCAAGAGACCCAGTACTTC. Protein product: CASRAGYQETQYF.

The gene calls are TRBV7-8 and TRBJ2-3, with D hard to call. Trimming stripped 3 bases from V and 4 bases from J, with 14 bases between. Per the germline V gene, CDR1 is SGHVS and CDR2 is FQNEAQ. The CDR3 has 15 residues. As DNA, the CDR3 is TGTGCCAGCAGCTTGGTCGCGGTAATAGCAGATACGCAGTATTTT. As protein: CASSLVAVIADTQYF. Variable domain in full (rest from reference TRBV7-8 and TRBJ2-3): GAGVSQSPRYKVAKRGQDVALRCDPISGHVSLFWYQQALGQGPEFLTYFQNEAQLDKSGLPSDRFFAERPEGSVSTLKIQRTQQEDSAVYLCASSLVAVIADTQYFGPGTRLTVL.

This sequence joins TRBV27 and TRBJ2-7; 9 bases are shared with TRBD1. This CDR3 contains 14 residues. CDR1 and CDR2 from the germline V gene are MNHEY and SMNVEV (reference sequence). V gave up 2 bases and J gave up 6 bases; unmatched junction bases: 5. The DNA for the CDR3 is TGTGCCAGCAGTTTACGACAGGGGGGGTCCGAGCAGTACTTC. It codes for CASSLRQGGSEQYF.

This clone showed up just a few times. The chain links TRBV6-6 to TRBJ2-7, with TRBD1 identical over 10 bases. The germline V gene has CDR1 MNHNY and CDR2 SVGAGI (reference sequence). V shed 3 bases and J 6 bases; nucleotides not matched to a gene: 2. The CDR3 length is 13 residues. CDR3 bases: TGTGCCAGCAGTTATGGACAGGGGGTCGAGCAGTACTTC. Translated: CASSYGQGVEQYF.

The V and J genes are TRBV29-1 and TRBJ2-2, with 10 bases identical to TRBD1. V shed 7 bases and J 5 bases; nucleotides not matched to a gene: 10. Germline loops: CDR1 SQVTM, CDR2 ANQGSEA. This CDR3 has 15 amino acids. The CDR3 bases are TGCAGCGCCAAAGGGCCGGGACAGGGGACCGGGGAGCTGTTTTTT. Amino acid sequence: CSAKGPGQGTGELFF.

The chain combines TRBV18 with TRBJ1-5, with TRBD1 matching over 7 bases. V gave up 3 bases and J gave up 2 bases; unmatched junction bases: 4. Germline CDR1 KGHSH, CDR2 LQKENI. The CDR3 has 15 residues. Here the CDR3 DNA reads TGTGCCAGCTCACCCATAGACAGGGGCAATCAGCCCCAGCATTTT. Its translation is CASSPIDRGNQPQHF. The whole variable domain, filled in from reference TRBV18 and TRBJ1-5, reads NAGVMQNPRHLVRRRGQEARLRCSPMKGHSHVYWYRQLPEEGLKFMVYLQKENIIDESGMPKERFSAEFPKEGPSILRIQQVVRGDSAAYFCASSPIDRGNQPQHFGDGTRLSIL.

The chain has TRBV3-1 (or the pseudogene TRBV3-2) and TRBJ1-5; 11 bases align to TRBD1. J was trimmed by 5 bases and V by 1 base; bases with no gene match: 4. The germline CDR1 and CDR2 sequences are LGHDT and YNNKEL (reference sequence). The CDR3 extends over 16 amino acids. The CDR3 protein is CASSQGDRGGDQPQHF. CDR3 coding DNA: TGTGCCAGCAGCCAAGGGGACAGGGGGGGGGATCAGCCCCAGCATTTT.

V usage is TRBV6-5 and J usage is TRBJ1-5; unclear D gene. The CDR3 consists of 15 residues. Deletions cut 4 bases from V and 4 bases from J, with 14 bases between. Per the germline V gene, CDR1 is MNHEY and CDR2 is SVGAGI. For the CDR3, the DNA is TGTGCCAGCAGTTCCCTCCCCCGTCGTAATCAGCCCCAGCATTTT. Protein: CASSSLPRRNQPQHF.

This chain joins TRBV7-9 and TRBJ1-2; 9 bases line up with TRBD1. The V gene end was trimmed by 4 bases and the J gene end by 8 bases; junction bases not matched to a gene: 14. CDR3 length: 16 amino acids. The V gene's germline CDR1 is SEHNR and CDR2 FQNEAQ (reference sequence). CDR3 amino acids: CASSSTGTGSLLGYTF. DNA for the CDR3: TGTGCCAGCAGCTCAACCGGGACAGGGAGTCTATTAGGCTACACCTTC. Full variable domain (missing parts from reference TRBV7-9 and TRBJ1-2): DTGVSQNPRHKITKRGQNVTFRCDPISEHNRLYWYRQTLGQGPEFLTYFQNEAQLEKSRLLSDRFSAERPKGSFSTLEIQRTEQGDSAMYLCASSSTGTGSLLGYTFGSGTRLTVV.

This clone turned up a few times. The V gene is TRBV6-5, the J gene TRBJ2-7; TRBD2 aligns across 9 bases. The CDR3 is made up of 13 amino acids. Germline V lookup: CDR1 MNHEY, CDR2 SVGAGI. The junction had 4 bases not matched to a gene; V was cut back by 8 bases and J by 2 bases. The DNA for the CDR3 is TGTGCCAGCGCTAGCGGGGAGACCTACGAGCAGTACTTC. This gives the protein CASASGETYEQYF.

This chain uses TRBV7-9 with TRBJ1-4, with D uncertain. V was pared by 2 bases and J by 5 bases, with 9 bases between. CDR1 is SEHNR and CDR2 is FQNEAQ in the germline V gene (reference sequence). There are 14 residues in the CDR3. Here the CDR3 reads CASSLRSENEKLFF. In DNA, the CDR3 is TGTGCCAGCAGCTTAAGATCCGAGAATGAAAAACTGTTTTTT. Based on the CDR3 plus reference TRBV7-9 and TRBJ1-4, the full variable domain is DTGVSQNPRHKITKRGQNVTFRCDPISEHNRLYWYRQTLGQGPEFLTYFQNEAQLEKSRLLSDRFSAERPKGSFSTLEIQRTEQGDSAMYLCASSLRSENEKLFFGSGTQLSVL.

This clone showed up just once. V usage is TRBV27 and J usage is TRBJ2-1; a possible D gene is TRBD1 (6 bases). CDR1 MNHEY and CDR2 SMNVEV come from the germline V gene (reference sequence). Between the trimmed V and J ends, which lost 5 bases and 12 bases, there was a span of 14 bases. CDR3 length equals 12 residues. CDR3 nucleotide sequence: TGTGCCAGCAGTGTCACAGGGTGGCGGCAGTTCTTC. Translating it yields CASSVTGWRQFF.

This chain links TRBV11-2 with TRBJ1-2, with D possibly matching TRBD1 (6 bases). Germline values: CDR1 SGHAT, CDR2 FQNNGV. The V end was cut by 6 bases, the J end by 6 bases, with 11 bases between. CDR3 length: 12 amino acids. The CDR3 DNA reads as TGTGCCAGCAGTTCCTACAGGGATGGCTACACCTTC. Its translation is CASSSYRDGYTF.

The J gene is TRBJ2-1, the V gene TRBV5-1; 13 positions agree with TRBD2. V shed 4 bases and J 7 bases; nucleotides not matched to a gene: 5. Germline CDR1 reads SGHRS; CDR2 reads YFSETQ. The CDR3 covers 15 residues. The CDR3, as DNA: TGCGCCAGCAGCCTACTAGCGGGGGGGCTTAATGAGCAGTTCTTC. It encodes CASSLLAGGLNEQFF.

The chain uses TRBV5-6 and TRBJ2-2; 8 nucleotides line up with TRBD2. Germline loops: CDR1 SGHDT, CDR2 YYEEEE. The CDR3 spans 17 residues. V gave up 4 bases and J gave up 2 bases; unmatched junction bases: 10. This CDR3 is CASSLFTGGPNTGELFF. Here the CDR3 DNA reads TGTGCCAGCAGCCTTTTTACGGGGGGGCCTAACACCGGGGAGCTGTTTTTT.

The V and J genes are TRBV5-1 and TRBJ2-3, with D perhaps TRBD1 (6 bases). CDR3 size: 14 residues. Germline CDR1 is SGHRS and CDR2 is YFSETQ. The ends were cut back, 4 bases at V and 3 bases at J, with 12 bases in the middle. The DNA for the CDR3 is TGCGCCAGCAGCCAAGTACAGGGTACAGATACGCAGTATTTT. It translates to CASSQVQGTDTQYF. Supplemented by reference TRBV5-1 and TRBJ2-3, the full variable domain reads KAGVTQTPRYLIKTRGQQVTLSCSPISGHRSVSWYQQTPGQGLQFLFEYFSETQRNKGNFPGRFSGRQFSNSRSEMNVSTLELGDSALYLCASSQVQGTDTQYFGPGTRLTVL.

The chain links TRBV27 to TRBJ2-7, with a tentative D call TRBD1 (6 bases). The germline V gene has CDR1 MNHEY and CDR2 SMNVEV (reference sequence). The CDR3 length is 15 residues. Between the trimmed V and J ends, which lost 6 bases and 3 bases, there was a span of 18 bases. Here the CDR3 reads CASRGTGLAYYEQYF. CDR3 bases: TGTGCCAGCAGGGGAACAGGGTTAGCCTACTACGAGCAGTACTTC.

This clone was observed a handful of times. The chain is built from TRBV6-2 or TRBV6-3 and TRBJ2-3; no clear D. Germline loops: CDR1 MNHEY, CDR2 SVGEGT. CDR3 size: 15 residues. V was pared by 3 bases and J by 3 bases, with 13 bases between. CDR3 nucleotide sequence: TGTGCCAGCAGTTATTTTCTAGGAAAAACAGATACGCAGTATTTT. Protein product: CASSYFLGKTDTQYF.

This chain links TRBV4-1 with TRBJ2-7; unclear D gene. The CDR3 is 14 residues long. The V and J ends lost 0 bases and 3 bases respectively, with 9 bases between them. CDR1 is MGHRA, CDR2 YSYEKL, per germline. CDR3 bases: TGCGCCAGCAGCCAAGAGAAGGAGCTCTACGAGCAGTACTTC. This encodes CASSQEKELYEQYF.

The J gene is TRBJ2-7, the V gene TRBV4-3; 11 nucleotides line up with TRBD2. CDR1 LGHNA and CDR2 YSLEER come from the germline V gene. V trimming: 0 bases; J trimming: 3 bases; junction bases outside the gene matches: 7. There are 17 residues in the CDR3. This CDR3 reads CASSQEGLAGGYYEQYF. In DNA, the CDR3 is TGCGCCAGCAGCCAAGAGGGCCTAGCGGGGGGCTACTACGAGCAGTACTTC.

The V call is TRBV27, the J call TRBJ2-7; 8 positions agree with TRBD2. The CDR3 is made up of 14 amino acids. Unmatched junction bases numbered 10, after V lost 8 bases and J lost 4 bases. Germline assignment: CDR1 MNHEY and CDR2 SMNVEV (reference sequence). The CDR3 DNA follows: TGTGCCAGCCCTTTCCCGGGACTAGTGTACGAGCAGTACTTC. It yields the protein CASPFPGLVYEQYF.

The table lists this clone with a count of one. V usage is TRBV10-3 and J usage is TRBJ2-7; 11 nucleotides line up with TRBD1. The CDR3 has 15 amino acids. From germline, CDR1 is ENHRY and CDR2 SYGVKD. V was pared by 0 bases and J by 7 bases, with 5 bases of the junction left unmatched. In nucleotides, the CDR3 is TGTGCCATCAGTGAGTCCGGGACAGGGGGGGGAGAGCAGTACTTC. Amino acid sequence: CAISESGTGGGEQYF.

The V call is TRBV5-5, the J call TRBJ2-7; 10 nucleotides line up with TRBD2. The length of the CDR3 is 16 residues. Germline CDR1 is SGHKS and CDR2 is YYEKEE (reference sequence). V was pared by 2 bases and J by 4 bases, with 9 bases of the junction left unmatched. The DNA of the CDR3 is TGTGCCAGCAGCTTAGGCCCTAGCGGGGGTAGATACGAGCAGTACTTC. Its translation is CASSLGPSGGRYEQYF.

The V gene is TRBV10-3, the J gene TRBJ2-1; 9 bases agree with TRBD1. The V segment lost 4 bases and the J segment 1 base; nucleotides outside the gene matches: 8. Germline V lookup: CDR1 ENHRY, CDR2 SYGVKD. There are 17 residues in the CDR3. CDR3 in amino acids: CAISGDKQGASYNEQFF. The CDR3 bases are TGTGCCATCAGTGGTGATAAACAGGGGGCTTCCTACAATGAGCAGTTCTTC.

The chain is built from TRBV11-2 and TRBJ1-2; tentative D call: TRBD1 (6 bases). Germline V gives CDR1 SGHAT, CDR2 FQNNGV. The CDR3 is 15 residues long. Between the trimmed V and J ends, which lost 0 bases and 4 bases, there was a span of 12 bases. The CDR3 nucleotides read TGTGCCAGCAGCTTAGAACCAGGGGCCGGCTATGGCTACACCTTC. Protein: CASSLEPGAGYGYTF.

The V gene is TRBV10-3, the J gene TRBJ1-2; possible D gene TRBD1, 6 bases. Germline V CDR1 and CDR2: ENHRY, SYGVKD. CDR3 length: 12 amino acids. The V end was cut by 10 bases, the J end by 8 bases, with 17 bases between. The CDR3 sequence is CATMDSALGYTF. The CDR3 DNA follows: TGTGCCACCATGGACAGCGCTTTGGGCTACACCTTC.

V gene TRBV25-1 combines with J gene TRBJ1-6; D gene uncertain. Germline V gene lookup returns CDR1 MGHDK and CDR2 SYGVNS. The CDR3 sequence is 17 residues long. Trimming took 1 base from V and 0 from J, leaving 10 bases between them. CDR3 region: CASSESPGSSYNSPLHF. Written as DNA, the CDR3 is TGTGCCAGCAGTGAATCTCCGGGGAGCTCCTATAATTCACCCCTCCACTTT.

This chain's CDR3 is CASSYETGVHEQYF. The CDR3 DNA reads TGTGCCAGCAGTTACGAGACAGGGGTCCACGAGCAGTACTTC. The genes are TRBV6-6 and TRBJ2-7, with 8 bases lining up with TRBD1. Germline CDR1 MNHNY, CDR2 SVGAGI (reference sequence). The trim removed 2 bases at V and 5 bases at J, leaving 5 bases unmatched. The CDR3 has 14 residues.

This chain joins TRBV15 and TRBJ2-2; D is undetermined. The V and J ends lost 0 bases and 6 bases respectively, with 5 bases between them. The CDR3 consists of 13 residues. CDR1 and CDR2 from the germline V gene are LNHNV and YYDKDF (reference sequence). CDR3 residues: CATSRDPAGELFF. DNA for the CDR3: TGTGCCACCAGCAGAGACCCTGCCGGGGAGCTGTTTTTT.